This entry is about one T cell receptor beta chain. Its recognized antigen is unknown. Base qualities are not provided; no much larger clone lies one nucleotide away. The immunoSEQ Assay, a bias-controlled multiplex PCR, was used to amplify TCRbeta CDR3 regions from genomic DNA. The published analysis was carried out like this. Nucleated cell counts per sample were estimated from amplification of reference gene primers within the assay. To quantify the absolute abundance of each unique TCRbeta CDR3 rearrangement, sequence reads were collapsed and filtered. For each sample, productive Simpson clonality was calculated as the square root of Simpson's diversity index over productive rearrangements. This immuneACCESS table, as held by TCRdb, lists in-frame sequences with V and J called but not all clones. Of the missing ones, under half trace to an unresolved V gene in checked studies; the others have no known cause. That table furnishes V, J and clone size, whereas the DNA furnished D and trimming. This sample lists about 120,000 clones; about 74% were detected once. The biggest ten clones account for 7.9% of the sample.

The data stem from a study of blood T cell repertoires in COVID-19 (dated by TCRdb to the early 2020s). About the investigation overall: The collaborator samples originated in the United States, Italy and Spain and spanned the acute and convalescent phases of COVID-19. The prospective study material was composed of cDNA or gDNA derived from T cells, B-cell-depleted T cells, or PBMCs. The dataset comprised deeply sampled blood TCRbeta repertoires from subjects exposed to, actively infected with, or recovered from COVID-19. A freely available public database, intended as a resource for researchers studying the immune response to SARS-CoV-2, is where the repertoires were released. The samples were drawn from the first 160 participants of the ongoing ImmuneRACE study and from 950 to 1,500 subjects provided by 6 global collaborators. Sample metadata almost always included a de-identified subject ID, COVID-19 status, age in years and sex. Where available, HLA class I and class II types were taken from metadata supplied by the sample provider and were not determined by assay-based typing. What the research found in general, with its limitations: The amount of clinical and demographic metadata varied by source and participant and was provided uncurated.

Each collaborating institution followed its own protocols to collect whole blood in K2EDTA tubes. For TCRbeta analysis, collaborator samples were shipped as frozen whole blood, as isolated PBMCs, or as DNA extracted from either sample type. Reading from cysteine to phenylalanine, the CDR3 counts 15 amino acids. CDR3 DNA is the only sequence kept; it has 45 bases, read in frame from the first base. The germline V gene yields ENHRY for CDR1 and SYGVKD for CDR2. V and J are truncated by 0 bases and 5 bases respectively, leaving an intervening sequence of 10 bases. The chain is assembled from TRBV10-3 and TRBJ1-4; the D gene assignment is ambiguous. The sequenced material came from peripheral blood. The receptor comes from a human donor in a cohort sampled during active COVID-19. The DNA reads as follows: TGTGCCATCAGTGAGTCGTTATTAGTAAATGAAAAACTGTTTTTT. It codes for CAISESLLVNEKLFF.